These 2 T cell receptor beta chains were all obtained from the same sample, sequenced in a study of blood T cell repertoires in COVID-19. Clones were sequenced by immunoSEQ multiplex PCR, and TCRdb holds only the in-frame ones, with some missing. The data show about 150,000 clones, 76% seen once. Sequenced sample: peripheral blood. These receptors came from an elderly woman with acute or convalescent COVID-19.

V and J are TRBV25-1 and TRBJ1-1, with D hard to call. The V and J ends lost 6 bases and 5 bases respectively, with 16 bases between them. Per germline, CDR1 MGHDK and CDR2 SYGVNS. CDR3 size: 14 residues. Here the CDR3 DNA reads TGTGCCAGCAGGGGAGGTGGAGGGCAGACTGAAGCTTTCTTT. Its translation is CASRGGGGQTEAFF.

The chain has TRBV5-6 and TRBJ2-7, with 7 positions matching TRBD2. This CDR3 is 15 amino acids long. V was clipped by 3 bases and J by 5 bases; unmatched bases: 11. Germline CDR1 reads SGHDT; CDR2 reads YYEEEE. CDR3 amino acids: CASSWLGGSPHEQYF. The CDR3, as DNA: TGTGCCAGCAGCTGGTTGGGCGGGAGTCCCCACGAGCAGTACTTC.